Listed here are 24 T cell receptor beta chains from one sample, sequenced in a study of early T cells in non-severe SARS-CoV-2 infection. TCRdb re-called the 5' RACE reads through MiXCR, storing one row per CDR3 protein. The sample includes under 85,000 distinct CDR3 sequences, 4.5% to 6% seen only once; the top ten take about 7%. The starting material was whole blood, obtained at baseline. These receptors were collected from an adult who was a healthcare worker with PCR-confirmed SARS-CoV-2 infection or an uninfected control (not recorded which).

This clonotype was seen more than once but under ten times. CDR3 nucleotide sequence: TGTGCCAGCAGGGAATCTGGCTATGGCTACACCTTC. This sequence encodes CASRESGYGYTF. The chain has TRBV7-2 and TRBJ1-2; D ambiguous. There are 12 residues in the CDR3. Trimming left V 6 bases short and J 4 bases short, with 9 bases between. CDR1 SGHTA and CDR2 FQGNSA come from the germline V gene.

This clonotype was seen more than once but under ten times. The chain links TRBV6-6 to TRBJ2-7; 11 positions match TRBD1. The germline gives CDR1 MNHNY, CDR2 SVGAGI (reference sequence). This CDR3 has 15 amino acids. V shed 6 bases, J shed 6 bases, and the junction held 10 bases outside the gene matches. The CDR3 sequence is CASSFRTGGLSEQYF. The CDR3 region has the DNA TGTGCCAGCAGCTTTCGGACAGGGGGCCTGTCCGAGCAGTACTTC.

This clonotype was seen a few times. Written as DNA, the CDR3 is TGTGCCAGCAGATTCGACAGAATACGCACCGGGGAGCTGTTTTTT. Translated, it gives CASRFDRIRTGELFF. This chain joins TRBV7-8 and TRBJ2-2; D is perhaps TRBD1 (5 bases). The CDR3 covers 15 residues. The germline V gene encodes CDR1 SGHVS and CDR2 FQNEAQ. V lost 6 bases and J 4 bases, leaving 15 bases between the germline ends.

This clonotype has ten or more counts. This rearrangement joins TRBV27 to TRBJ1-5; D ambiguous. The CDR3 length is 14 residues. From germline, CDR1 is MNHEY and CDR2 SMNVEV (reference sequence). Trimming pared 5 bases from V and 6 bases from J, leaving 14 bases between. CDR3 nucleotides: TGTGCCAGCAGTCACGAGGGCGCGTTTCAGCCCCAGCATTTT. Its translation is CASSHEGAFQPQHF.

The chain is built from TRBV5-1 and TRBJ2-5, with 9 nucleotides matching TRBD1. CDR1 SGHRS and CDR2 YFSETQ come from the germline V gene. The CDR3 is 13 amino acids. Germline trimming cut 5 bases from V and 7 bases from J; bases unmatched to any gene: 6. CDR3 DNA sequence: TGCGCCAGCAGAGGGGACAGGGACGGGACCCAGTACTTC. This codes for CASRGDRDGTQYF.

In its sample, this clonotype was seen once. This may be a read error, as it is one base from a much larger clone. CDR3 sequence: CASEDNNQPQHF. For the CDR3, the DNA is TGTGCCAGCGAAGATAATAATCAGCCCCAGCATTTT. The chain carries TRBV7-9 and TRBJ1-5; no firm D call. Germline values: CDR1 SEHNR, CDR2 FQNEAQ (reference sequence). The CDR3 is made up of 12 amino acids. Deletions cut 8 bases from V and 4 bases from J, with 9 bases between.

The chain employs TRBV9 and TRBJ2-3; 7 nucleotides line up with TRBD1. Germline V gene lookup returns CDR1 SGDLS and CDR2 YYNGEE. The CDR3 extends over 13 amino acids. V lost 0 bases, J lost 8 bases, and 3 bases stayed unmatched. The CDR3 reads CASSVVSGGTQYF. CDR3 DNA: TGTGCCAGCAGCGTAGTATCAGGGGGTACGCAGTATTTT.

The gene calls are TRBV5-1 and TRBJ1-4; D is undetermined. Per germline, CDR1 SGHRS and CDR2 YFSETQ. Trimming removed 0 bases at V and 6 bases at J, with 18 bases between. This CDR3 has 17 amino acids. The CDR3 sequence is CASSLAPVGGTDEKLFF. The CDR3 nucleotides are TGCGCCAGCAGCTTGGCCCCCGTAGGCGGAACGGATGAAAAACTGTTTTTT.

The chain employs TRBV7-6 and TRBJ2-3; D ambiguous. The CDR3 has 13 amino acids. V was shortened by 0 bases and J by 5 bases, with 6 bases between the two germline ends. Germline CDR1 SGHVS, CDR2 FNYEAQ. CDR3 sequence (DNA): TGTGCCAGCAGCTTAGCGCTACAAGATACGCAGTATTTT. Its protein is CASSLALQDTQYF.

This clonotype was picked up many times. The chain combines TRBV29-1 with TRBJ2-1, with a tentative D call TRBD2 (5 bases). The CDR3 runs to 12 residues. V was shortened by 4 bases and J by 8 bases, with 12 bases between the two germline ends. The germline V gene encodes CDR1 SQVTM and CDR2 ANQGSEA. CDR3 loop: CSVARARDEQFF. The CDR3 bases are TGCAGCGTTGCGAGGGCGCGCGATGAGCAGTTCTTC.

The V and J genes are TRBV11-2 and TRBJ2-2; 10 nucleotides line up with TRBD1. This CDR3 region has 18 residues. The germline V gene encodes CDR1 SGHAT and CDR2 FQNNGV. J gave up 7 bases and V 2 bases, and 13 bases lay outside the gene matches. For the CDR3, the DNA is TGTGCCAGCAGCTTACGACTACCGGGACAGGGGTGGGGCGGGGAGCTGTTTTTT. Protein: CASSLRLPGQGWGGELFF.

This clonotype was detected many times. The chain links TRBV24-1 to TRBJ1-1; D possibly corresponds to TRBD1 (5 bases). This CDR3 region has 14 residues. Between the trimmed V and J ends, which lost 2 bases and 4 bases, there was a span of 10 bases. The germline CDR1 and CDR2 sequences are KGHDR and SFDVKD. The CDR3 DNA sequence: TGTGCCACCAGTGATTCCCGTGGGGCCACTGAAGCTTTCTTT. Protein product: CATSDSRGATEAFF.

This clonotype was counted many times. The rearrangement joins TRBV12-3 or TRBV12-4 to TRBJ1-1, with unresolved D. Trimming shortened V by 6 bases and J by 0 bases, and 11 bases separated the two germline ends. The CDR3 totals 14 residues. CDR3 DNA: TGTGCCAGCAGGATGCCGGGGATGAACACTGAAGCTTTCTTT. Its translation: CASRMPGMNTEAFF.

This clonotype was seen many times. The J gene is TRBJ2-1, the V gene TRBV12-3 or TRBV12-4, with TRBD2 matching over 8 bases. V shed 3 bases and J 8 bases; nucleotides not matched to a gene: 18. The CDR3 consists of 18 residues. The CDR3 DNA reads as TGTGCCAGCAGTTTGCAGGTGTCGCGCCAGCGGGAGAGGGATGAGCAGTTCTTC. The encoded protein is CASSLQVSRQRERDEQFF.

There are many counts of this clonotype. The gene calls are TRBV6-5 and TRBJ2-2; D is unclear. In germline, CDR1 is MNHEY, CDR2 SVGAGI. Trimming shortened V by 8 bases and J by 3 bases, and 13 bases separated the two germline ends. The CDR3 extends over 14 amino acids. CDR3 in DNA: TGTGCCAGCGGATCGGCCTGGGACACCGGGGAGCTGTTTTTT. Amino acids: CASGSAWDTGELFF.

Many counts were recorded for this clonotype. The CDR3 DNA sequence: TGTGCCAGCTCATCAACCCGGGAACGCAAGCAGTTCTTC. Protein product: CASSSTRERKQFF. This chain links TRBV18 with TRBJ2-1; D is possibly TRBD2 (5 bases). CDR3 size: 13 residues. V was cut by 5 bases and J by 11 bases, with 16 bases left in between. Germline values: CDR1 KGHSH, CDR2 LQKENI.

Only a few counts were recorded for this clonotype. The chain has TRBV15 and TRBJ1-2; TRBD1 aligns across 9 bases. The V gene end was trimmed by 2 bases and the J gene end by 7 bases; junction bases not matched to a gene: 8. CDR1 is LNHNV and CDR2 is YYDKDF in the germline V gene (reference sequence). The CDR3 totals 15 residues. The CDR3 is CATSRSWGQGSGYTF. In nucleotides, the CDR3 is TGTGCCACCAGCAGATCATGGGGACAGGGCTCTGGCTACACCTTC.

This clonotype has just a few counts. The chain joins TRBV5-1 to TRBJ2-2; no clear D. Germline CDR1 and CDR2: SGHRS and YFSETQ. Trimming cost V 0 bases and J 5 bases, with 8 bases left between them. This CDR3 has 14 amino acids. CDR3 sequence (DNA): TGCGCCAGCAGCTTGGACCCGGAGACCGGGGAGCTGTTTTTT. This gives the protein CASSLDPETGELFF.

In this sample, this clonotype turned up a few times. This sequence joins TRBV7-9 and TRBJ2-7, with D maybe TRBD1 (5 bases). This CDR3 is built from 15 residues. Germline V gene lookup returns CDR1 SEHNR and CDR2 FQNEAQ (reference sequence). V lost 1 base and J 0 bases, leaving 10 bases between the germline ends. CDR3 residues: CASSLVGAISYEQYF. CDR3 sequence (DNA): TGTGCCAGCAGCTTAGTTGGGGCGATCTCCTACGAGCAGTACTTC.

This clonotype has ten or more counts. CDR3 nucleotide sequence: TGTGCCAGTAGAAGAAGTCAGAACACTGAAGCTTTCTTT. Its protein is CASRRSQNTEAFF. This chain connects TRBV6-5 to TRBJ1-1; D remains ambiguous. The V gene lost 9 bases and the J gene lost 1 base, with 12 bases spanning the gap. Germline-derived CDR1 and CDR2 are MNHEY and SVGAGI. The CDR3 has 13 amino acids.

This clonotype was counted many times. The V gene is TRBV7-9, the J gene TRBJ1-1; D ambiguous. Trimming removed 4 bases from V and 2 bases from J, with 8 bases in between. The CDR3 spans 13 residues. CDR1 SEHNR and CDR2 FQNEAQ come from the germline V gene (reference sequence). The CDR3, as DNA: TGTGCCAGCAGCTCGCCGGCCAACACTGAAGCTTTCTTT. Protein product: CASSSPANTEAFF. The whole variable domain, remainder taken from reference TRBV7-9 and TRBJ1-1, is DTGVSQNPRHKITKRGQNVTFRCDPISEHNRLYWYRQTLGQGPEFLTYFQNEAQLEKSRLLSDRFSAERPKGSFSTLEIQRTEQGDSAMYLCASSSPANTEAFFGQGTRLTVV.

The J gene is TRBJ2-7, the V gene TRBV14; D is perhaps TRBD2 (6 bases). In germline, CDR1 is SGHDN, CDR2 FVKESK. This CDR3 has 15 amino acids. The ends were cut back, 3 bases at V and 5 bases at J, with 17 bases in the middle. In nucleotides, the CDR3 is TGTGCCAGCAGCCATGCCCGGGCCCGGAGGGACGAGCAGTACTTC. Translation gives CASSHARARRDEQYF.

This clonotype was picked up a small number of times. This chain links TRBV27 with TRBJ1-6; D remains ambiguous. From germline, CDR1 is MNHEY and CDR2 SMNVEV (reference sequence). The ends were cut back, 2 bases at V and 4 bases at J, with 6 bases in the middle. This CDR3 comprises 14 residues. The CDR3 loop reads CASSLTLYNSPLHF. CDR3 nucleotides: TGTGCCAGCAGTTTAACCCTTTATAATTCACCCCTCCACTTT.

This clonotype was seen at least ten times. The genes are TRBV7-6 and TRBJ2-3; 7 bases are a match to TRBD2. In germline, CDR1 is SGHVS, CDR2 FNYEAQ. With 1 base clipped from V and 0 bases from J, the junction kept 4 bases outside the gene matches. CDR3 size: 16 residues. The CDR3, as DNA: TGTGCCAGCAGCTTAGAGGCTAGCGGAAGCACAGATACGCAGTATTTT. This gives the protein CASSLEASGSTDTQYF.